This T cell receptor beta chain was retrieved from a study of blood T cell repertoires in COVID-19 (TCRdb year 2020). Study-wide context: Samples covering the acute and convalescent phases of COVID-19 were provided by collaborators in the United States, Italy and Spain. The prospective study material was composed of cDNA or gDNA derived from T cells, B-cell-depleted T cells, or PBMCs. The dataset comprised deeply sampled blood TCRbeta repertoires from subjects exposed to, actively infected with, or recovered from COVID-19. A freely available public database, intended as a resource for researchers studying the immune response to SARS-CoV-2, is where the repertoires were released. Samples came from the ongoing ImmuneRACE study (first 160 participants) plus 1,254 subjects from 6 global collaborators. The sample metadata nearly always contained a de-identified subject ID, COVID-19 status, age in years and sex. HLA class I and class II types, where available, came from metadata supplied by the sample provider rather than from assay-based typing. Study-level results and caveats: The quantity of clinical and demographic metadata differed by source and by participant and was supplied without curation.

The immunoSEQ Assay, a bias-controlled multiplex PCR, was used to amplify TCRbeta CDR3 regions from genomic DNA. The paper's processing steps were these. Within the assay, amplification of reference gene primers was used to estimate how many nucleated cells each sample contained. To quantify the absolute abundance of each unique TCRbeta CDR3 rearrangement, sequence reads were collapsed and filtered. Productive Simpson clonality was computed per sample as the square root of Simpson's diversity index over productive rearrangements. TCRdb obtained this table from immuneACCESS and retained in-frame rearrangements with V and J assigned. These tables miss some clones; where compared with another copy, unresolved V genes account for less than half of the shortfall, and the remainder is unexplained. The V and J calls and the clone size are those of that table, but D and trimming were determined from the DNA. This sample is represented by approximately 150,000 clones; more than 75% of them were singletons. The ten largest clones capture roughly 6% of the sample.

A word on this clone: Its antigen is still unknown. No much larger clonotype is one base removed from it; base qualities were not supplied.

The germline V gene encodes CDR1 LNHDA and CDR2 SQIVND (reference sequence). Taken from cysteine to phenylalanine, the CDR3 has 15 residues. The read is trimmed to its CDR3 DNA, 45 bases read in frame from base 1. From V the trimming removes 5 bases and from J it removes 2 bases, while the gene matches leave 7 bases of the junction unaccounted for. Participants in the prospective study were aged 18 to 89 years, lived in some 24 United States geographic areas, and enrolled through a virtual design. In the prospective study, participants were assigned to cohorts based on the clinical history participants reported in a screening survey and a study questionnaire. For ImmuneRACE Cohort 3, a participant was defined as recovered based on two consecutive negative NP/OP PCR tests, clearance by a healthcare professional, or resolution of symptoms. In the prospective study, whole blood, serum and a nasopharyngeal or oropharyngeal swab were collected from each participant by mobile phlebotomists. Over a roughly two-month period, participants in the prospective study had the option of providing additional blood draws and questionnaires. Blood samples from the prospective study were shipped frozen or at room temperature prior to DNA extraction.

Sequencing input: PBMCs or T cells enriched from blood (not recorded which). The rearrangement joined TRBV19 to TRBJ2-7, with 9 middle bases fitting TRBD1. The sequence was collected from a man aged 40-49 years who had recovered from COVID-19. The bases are TGTGCCAGTAGTTTCGGGGGACAGGGCACCTACGAGCAGTACTTC. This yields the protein CASSFGGQGTYEQYF.